This T cell receptor beta chain was observed in a study of OX40 agonist ivuxolimab in advanced cancers. Study-wide background: Ivuxolimab was delivered to patients intravenously every 2 weeks at doses spanning 0.01 to 10 mg/kg. People in dose escalation had one of these cancers: hepatocellular carcinoma, melanoma, renal cell or head and neck cancer. Checkpoint inhibitors had been given previously to over 30% of patients.

Clones were read by immunoSEQ multiplex PCR, and TCRdb kept only the in-frame ones, dropping some. The table shows tens of thousands of clones, with roughly 91% occurring only once. Germline CDR1 reads KGHSH; CDR2 reads LQKENI. Trimming pared 3 bases from V and 5 bases from J, leaving 11 bases between. The CDR3 length is 15 residues. Blood got drawn at baseline, again on cycle 4 day 1, and then on cycle 7 day 1. This TCR derives from an adult with an advanced solid tumor such as melanoma, head and neck, liver or kidney cancer. V and J are TRBV18 and TRBJ1-6; unclear D gene. The sequencing used CD4+ or CD8+ T cells sorted from blood, collected in a trial of the OX40 agonist ivuxolimab. For the CDR3, the DNA is TGTGCCAGCTCACCTACGACATGGGATAATTCACCCCTCCACTTT. Translated: CASSPTTWDNSPLHF. Using reference TRBV18 and TRBJ1-6 for the parts outside the CDR3, the full variable domain is NAGVMQNPRHLVRRRGQEARLRCSPMKGHSHVYWYRQLPEEGLKFMVYLQKENIIDESGMPKERFSAEFPKEGPSILRIQQVVRGDSAAYFCASSPTTWDNSPLHFGNGTRLTVT.